This TCR beta chain comes out of a study of blood T cell repertoires in COVID-19. This CDR3 is 15 amino acids long. V lost 4 bases to trimming and J lost 5 bases, with 15 bases between them. Germline V CDR1 and CDR2: SGHKS, YYEKEE (reference sequence). Generated by immunoSEQ multiplex PCR, the TCRdb table keeps only in-frame clones and is missing some. The sample holds about 380,000 clones; 70% to 90% are singletons and the top ten take under 1.5%. V and J are TRBV5-5 and TRBJ1-4, with no clear D. The source material was PBMCs or T cells enriched from blood (not recorded which). This sequence was found in a man aged 25 to 45 who had recovered from COVID-19. CDR3 sequence (DNA): TGTGCCAGCAGCCGTGGTGGAGGCAGAAATGAAAAACTGTTTTTT. Its protein is CASSRGGGRNEKLFF.